These T cell receptor beta chains were read from a single sample in a study of response to subunit inactivated influenza vaccine. TCRdb passed the RT-PCR reads through MiXCR, listing each CDR3 protein once. The data hold roughly 760,000 distinct CDR3 sequences, with 21% observed a single time. This sample comprised PBMCs from blood, obtained roughly 5 days after vaccination. Source of these receptors: a man aged 45-65 years who received an inactivated influenza vaccine. Each CDR3 is given with its conserved first and last residue. The D gene is left open where the match is weak. Some rows mark clone size as missing; the rest say once, few, many or name a class of expanded clone.

clone_size,d_call,v_call,j_call,cdr3_nt,cdr3_aa
-,-,TRBV13,TRBJ1-4,TGTGCCAGCGCCCTCGGTTCGGCAACTAATGAAAAACTGTTTTTT,CASALGSATNEKLFF
-,-,TRBV20-1,TRBJ1-1,TGCAGTGCTAGCGGCCGGACTGAAGCTTTCTTT,CSASGRTEAFF
many,-,TRBV15,TRBJ2-3,TGTGCCACCAGCAGAGATCGGTTCGGAGGCTTTCCTAGCACAGATACGCAGTATTTT,CATSRDRFGGFPSTDTQYF
few,TRBD2,TRBV6-2/TRBV6-3,TRBJ2-7,TGTGCCAGCACCGGTGGCGGGAGGGCCATGTACGAGCAGTACTTC,CASTGGGRAMYEQYF
-,TRBD2,TRBV14,TRBJ2-7,TGTGCCAGCAGCCGAAGAGCGGGAGCGAGGTCCTACGAGCAGTACTTC,CASSRRAGARSYEQYF
-,-,TRBV2,TRBJ2-1,TGTGCCAGCAGATCATTAAGGAAAAACAATGAGCAGTTCTTC,CASRSLRKNNEQFF
-,-,TRBV11-1,TRBJ2-5,TGTGCCAGCAGCTTAGTCGACCCTCGACCGCCCGCGGGGTACCAAGAGACCCAGTACTTC,CASSLVDPRPPAGYQETQYF
-,-,TRBV10-3,TRBJ1-2,TGTGCCATCAGTGGGACAGAAAACTATGGCTACACCTTC,CAISGTENYGYTF
-,-,TRBV5-1,TRBJ1-1,TGCGCCAGCAGCTTGTCGGGGAGCTCCCTTACTGAAGCTTTCTTT,CASSLSGSSLTEAFF
-,-,TRBV6-1,TRBJ2-3,TGTGCCACCACTCGGGGAGCAGGAGATACGCAGTATTTT,CATTRGAGDTQYF